This TCR beta chain was recorded in a study of T-cell memory formation after mild COVID-19. Study-level results: The finding that pre-infection memory included some responding clones suggested that cross-reactive memory joined.

About this clonotype itself: What it recognizes is unknown.

TCRdb independently ran MiXCR on the 5' RACE reads; one entry per CDR3 protein. The data show 260,000 or so distinct CDR3 sequences, over 15% seen once. Germline V CDR1 and CDR2: SGHVS, FNYEAQ. The CDR3 spans 15 residues. Unmatched junction bases numbered 7, after V lost 5 bases and J lost 5 bases. The rearrangement links TRBV7-6 to TRBJ2-1; 9 bases are shared with TRBD2. The TCR was taken from a man between 18 and 35 years old who had mild COVID-19 (a few samples of this study predate the infection). Cell type and time point are not known. The sequenced material came from PBMCs or a T cell subset sorted from them (not recorded which). The CDR3 bases are TGTGCCAGCAGCCGAGGGGAGCGGGGGGACAATGAGCAGTTCTTC. Translated: CASSRGERGDNEQFF.